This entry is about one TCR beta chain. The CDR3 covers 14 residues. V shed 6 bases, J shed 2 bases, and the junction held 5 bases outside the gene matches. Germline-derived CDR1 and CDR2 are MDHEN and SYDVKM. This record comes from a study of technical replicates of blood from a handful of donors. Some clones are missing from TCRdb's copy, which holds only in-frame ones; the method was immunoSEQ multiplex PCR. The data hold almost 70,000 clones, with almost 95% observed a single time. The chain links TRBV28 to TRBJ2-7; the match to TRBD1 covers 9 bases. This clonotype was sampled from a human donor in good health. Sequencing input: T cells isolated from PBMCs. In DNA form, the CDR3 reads TGTGCCAGCAGACGAGGACAGGGGCCCTACGAGCAGTACTTC. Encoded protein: CASRRGQGPYEQYF.